This TCR beta chain was identified during a study of human T cells and chemical hapten exposure. The sample holds a few counts of this clonotype. TCRdb independently ran MiXCR on the RACE reads; one entry per CDR3 protein. The data hold 80,000 to 100,000 distinct CDR3 sequences, with 9.5% to 15% observed a single time. Time point defined: patch test 1, 2 weeks after DPC sensitization. Specified treatment: therapeutic diphenylcyclopropenone sensitization with weekly scalp DPC. The CDR3 is made up of 15 amino acids. Trimming stripped 1 base from V and 1 base from J, with 11 bases between. From germline, CDR1 is SGDLS and CDR2 YYNGEE.

The clonotype originates from a woman aged 40 to 55 with alopecia areata. Some clones in this sample may be carry-over from other donors' samples. This chain links TRBV9 with TRBJ2-5; D is unclear. The source material was whole blood, sampled in connection with sensitization to the hapten diphenylcyclopropenone (DPC). CDR3 DNA: TGTGCCAGCAGCGTAAGGAACGGAATCCAAGAGACCCAGTACTTC. It encodes CASSVRNGIQETQYF.